The present T cell receptor (beta chain) was sequenced within a study of T-cell reconstitution after alpha-beta-depleted transplantation in children. V was shortened by 0 bases and J by 0 bases, with 12 bases between the two germline ends. CDR3 length equals 17 residues. The germline gives CDR1 SEHNR, CDR2 FQNEAQ (reference sequence). Unique molecular identifiers were incorporated during preparation of the TCRbeta library. TCRdb ran MiXCR on the PCR reads and lists one entry per CDR3 protein. The sample holds hundreds of thousands of distinct CDR3 sequences, over 25% seen once. Source: PBMCs from the stem cell graft donor, taken from the stem cell graft. The receptor was derived from a human donor who donated a stem cell graft to a child with aplastic anemia. The chain employs TRBV7-9 and TRBJ2-1; tentatively, D is TRBD2 (6 bases). The CDR3 region is CASSLAGPSVSYNEQFF. Written as DNA, the CDR3 is TGTGCCAGCAGCTTAGCGGGTCCTAGCGTCTCCTACAATGAGCAGTTCTTC. Supplemented by reference TRBV7-9 and TRBJ2-1, the full variable domain reads DTGVSQNPRHKITKRGQNVTFRCDPISEHNRLYWYRQTLGQGPEFLTYFQNEAQLEKSRLLSDRFSAERPKGSFSTLEIQRTEQGDSAMYLCASSLAGPSVSYNEQFFGPGTRLTVL.